This TCR beta chain is from a study of cytomegalovirus exposure and HLA in healthy donors. The CDR3 totals 15 residues. V was pared by 5 bases and J by 0 bases, with 13 bases between. Per germline, CDR1 MNHEY and CDR2 SVGAGI. A remark on this clone: Its antigen is undetermined.

The donors gave bone marrow, and they were healthy. General observations from the study: V- and J-gene trimming in TCR beta was tied to a missense DCLRE1C variant by an analysis performed later.

Use of 60 Vbeta and 13 Jbeta primers characterized the PCR. Generated by immunoSEQ multiplex PCR, the TCRdb table keeps only in-frame clones and is missing some. The sample consists of around 96,000 clones, around 64% of them appearing once. This chain joins TRBV6-5 and TRBJ1-1; D perhaps matches TRBD1 (6 bases). Sequencing was performed on PBMCs. This clonotype was obtained from a man aged 60 to 75 in good health and CMV-seronegative. The CDR3 here is CASSRNRELNTEAFF. Here the CDR3 DNA reads TGTGCCAGCAGTCGAAACAGGGAACTGAACACTGAAGCTTTCTTT.